The rows below give T cell receptor beta chains drawn from one sample of a study of persistence of HIV-infected CD4 T cells. Sequenced by immunoSEQ multiplex PCR; TCRdb stores in-frame clones only, minus some. This table has about 30,000 clones, roughly four fifths appearing once. For these receptors, no antigen is known. The sample here was CD4+ T cells sorted from PBMCs after roughly 18-hour stimulation, taken from a patient who received antiretroviral therapy. All receptors derive from an adult man with HIV who was CMV-seropositive. Both conserved end residues are part of each CDR3. Fields, in order: J gene, V gene, CDR3 protein.

J gene: TRBJ1-5
V gene: TRBV7-8
CDR3 protein: CASSQGHLDNQPQHF

J gene: TRBJ1-1
V gene: TRBV27
CDR3 protein: CASSPYLRLNTEAFF

J gene: TRBJ1-5
V gene: TRBV5-5
CDR3 protein: CASSPHRESQPQHF

J gene: TRBJ1-1
V gene: TRBV4-1
CDR3 protein: CASSQDPQTAEAFF

J gene: TRBJ2-7
V gene: TRBV7-9
CDR3 protein: CASSWGISGGFYEQYF

J gene: TRBJ1-1
V gene: TRBV28
CDR3 protein: CASSLTDRVTEAFF

J gene: TRBJ2-7
V gene: TRBV30
CDR3 protein: CAWSRPGGSYEQYF

J gene: TRBJ1-1
V gene: TRBV15
CDR3 protein: CATGGRGLNTEAFF

J gene: TRBJ1-5
V gene: TRBV5-6
CDR3 protein: CASSLTGGGQPQHF

J gene: TRBJ1-2
V gene: TRBV9
CDR3 protein: CASSVASFGQSNYGYTF

J gene: TRBJ2-7
V gene: TRBV7-8
CDR3 protein: CASSFHWPPVDDEQYF

J gene: TRBJ2-3
V gene: TRBV4-3
CDR3 protein: CASSQDGTDTQYF

J gene: TRBJ1-2
V gene: TRBV7-9
CDR3 protein: CASSLADTGYGYTF

J gene: TRBJ2-7
V gene: TRBV12-3/TRBV12-4
CDR3 protein: CASSSGVYEQYF

J gene: TRBJ1-5
V gene: TRBV7-2
CDR3 protein: CASSFKIGSGQPQHF

J gene: TRBJ2-1
V gene: TRBV30
CDR3 protein: CAWSVRGRGRTYNEQFF

J gene: TRBJ2-3
V gene: TRBV11-3
CDR3 protein: CASSLRSTDTQYF

J gene: TRBJ2-5
V gene: TRBV5-4
CDR3 protein: CASSLGAAQETQYF

J gene: TRBJ2-7
V gene: TRBV7-9
CDR3 protein: CASSYSDEQYF

J gene: TRBJ1-5
V gene: TRBV19
CDR3 protein: CASGPTGFNQPQHF

J gene: TRBJ2-7
V gene: TRBV6-5
CDR3 protein: CASSSTSYEQYF

J gene: TRBJ2-2
V gene: TRBV19
CDR3 protein: CASSPTGTGNTGELFF

J gene: TRBJ1-1
V gene: TRBV5-4
CDR3 protein: CASSRRDSNTEAFF

J gene: TRBJ2-4
V gene: TRBV4-3
CDR3 protein: CASSQGGGAGGLEYF

J gene: TRBJ2-5
V gene: TRBV7-9
CDR3 protein: CASSLVLGETQYF

J gene: TRBJ2-1
V gene: TRBV2
CDR3 protein: CASSENRGGYNEQFF

J gene: TRBJ2-1
V gene: TRBV5-1
CDR3 protein: CASRPTGPKYNEQFF

J gene: TRBJ2-5
V gene: TRBV20-1
CDR3 protein: CSASFGSNGETQYF

J gene: TRBJ2-5
V gene: TRBV12-3/TRBV12-4
CDR3 protein: CASSFKETQYF

J gene: TRBJ2-2
V gene: TRBV21-1
CDR3 protein: CASSKVGELFF

J gene: TRBJ2-5
V gene: TRBV7-2
CDR3 protein: CASSSEGGRRQTQYF

J gene: TRBJ1-1
V gene: TRBV4-1
CDR3 protein: CASSHGGFGGSGDTEAFF

J gene: TRBJ1-1
V gene: TRBV7-2
CDR3 protein: CASNDGGLNTEAFF

J gene: TRBJ2-5
V gene: TRBV24-1
CDR3 protein: CATSDPGASQETQYF

J gene: TRBJ1-6
V gene: TRBV5-1
CDR3 protein: CASSLHPNQDSPLHF

J gene: TRBJ1-2
V gene: TRBV5-1
CDR3 protein: CASSLVTGGGGYTF

J gene: TRBJ2-5
V gene: TRBV29-1
CDR3 protein: CSVEFLPQYF

J gene: TRBJ2-3
V gene: TRBV7-2
CDR3 protein: CASSFWDPRTDTQYF

J gene: TRBJ2-5
V gene: TRBV4-1
CDR3 protein: CASSQDVAGAIQETQYF

J gene: TRBJ1-2
V gene: TRBV7-2
CDR3 protein: CASSLAISRDGIGYTF

J gene: TRBJ2-2
V gene: TRBV7-6
CDR3 protein: CASSLGDRALRGTGELFF

J gene: TRBJ2-1
V gene: TRBV7-9
CDR3 protein: CASSLLDEANEQFF

J gene: TRBJ1-3
V gene: TRBV7-2
CDR3 protein: CASSLVRDRSSGNTIYF

J gene: TRBJ1-1
V gene: TRBV18
CDR3 protein: CASSADRPPEAFF

J gene: TRBJ1-1
V gene: TRBV7-2
CDR3 protein: CASSPSVGRGRVNTEAFF

J gene: TRBJ2-2
V gene: TRBV5-1
CDR3 protein: CASSFGRGSGTGELFF

J gene: TRBJ2-2
V gene: TRBV6-6
CDR3 protein: CAIPRAGINTGELFF

J gene: TRBJ2-2
V gene: TRBV13
CDR3 protein: CASRNSENTGELFF

J gene: TRBJ1-1
V gene: TRBV5-5
CDR3 protein: CASSPGGANTEAFF

J gene: TRBJ2-1
V gene: TRBV5-1
CDR3 protein: CASSLEPGVNEQFF

J gene: TRBJ2-1
V gene: TRBV2
CDR3 protein: CASSLFSGGGYNEQFF

J gene: TRBJ2-1
V gene: TRBV7-3
CDR3 protein: CASSLMMASSYNEQFF

J gene: TRBJ1-1
V gene: TRBV5-4
CDR3 protein: CASSLRTGVGNTEAFF

J gene: TRBJ1-2
V gene: TRBV5-4
CDR3 protein: CASSFRQGADGYTF

J gene: TRBJ1-1
V gene: TRBV9
CDR3 protein: CASSVVAGTWNTEAFF

J gene: TRBJ1-1
V gene: TRBV5-1
CDR3 protein: CASSLSGRGARAEAFF

J gene: TRBJ1-6
V gene: TRBV2
CDR3 protein: CASNGQGVLNSYNSPLHF

J gene: TRBJ2-3
V gene: TRBV15
CDR3 protein: CATSRGTSGFTDTQYF